This T cell receptor beta chain was captured by sequencing in a study of naive and memory T cell subsets. Study results and caveats: Tuberculin site TCR excess was interpreted as type IV hypersensitivity infiltration. Far more TCRs reportedly came from tuberculin skin test site biopsies.

This clonotype was counted between two and nine times. The antigen is undetermined. Four PCR rounds used nested alpha and beta constant region primers plus the SP2 primer. TCRdb reanalysed the UMI-ligation and nested PCR reads using MiXCR and keeps one entry per CDR3 protein. This table holds roughly 14,000 distinct CDR3 sequences, more than 4.5% found once. Germline V lookup: CDR1 SGDLS, CDR2 YYNGEE. V was shortened by 4 bases and J by 2 bases, with 19 bases between the two germline ends. The CDR3 has 17 amino acids. Treatment in this sample: skin biopsy from PPD injection site in Mantoux-positive individual. A UMI-containing oligonucleotide was joined by 3' ligation to the TCR cDNA template.

The TCR originated in an adult in good health. Sequences were derived from skin, sampled from a tuberculin skin test site. The chain recombines TRBV9 with TRBJ1-3; D gene unclear. CDR3 in DNA: TGTGCCAGCAGCCCTCCCCTCGGGCGCCTAACTGGAAACACCATATATTTT. It encodes CASSPPLGRLTGNTIYF. Filled out from reference TRBV9 and TRBJ1-3, the complete variable domain reads DSGVTQTPKHLITATGQRVTLRCSPRSGDLSVYWYQQSLDQGLQFLIQYYNGEERAKGNILERFSAQQFPDLHSELNLSSLELGDSALYFCASSPPLGRLTGNTIYFGEGSWLTVV.